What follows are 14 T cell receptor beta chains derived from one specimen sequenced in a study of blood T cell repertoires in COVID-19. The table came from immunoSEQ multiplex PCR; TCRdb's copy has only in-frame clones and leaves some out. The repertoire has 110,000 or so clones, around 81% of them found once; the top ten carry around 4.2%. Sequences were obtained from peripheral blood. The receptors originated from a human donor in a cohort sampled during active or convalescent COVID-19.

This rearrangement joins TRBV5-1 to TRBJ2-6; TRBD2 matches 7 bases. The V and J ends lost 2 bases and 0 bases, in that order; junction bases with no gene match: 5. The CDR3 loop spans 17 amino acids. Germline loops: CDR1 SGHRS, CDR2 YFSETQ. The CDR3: CASSFRDYLSGANVLTF. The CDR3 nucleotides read TGCGCCAGCAGCTTCCGGGACTACCTCTCTGGGGCCAACGTCCTGACTTTC.

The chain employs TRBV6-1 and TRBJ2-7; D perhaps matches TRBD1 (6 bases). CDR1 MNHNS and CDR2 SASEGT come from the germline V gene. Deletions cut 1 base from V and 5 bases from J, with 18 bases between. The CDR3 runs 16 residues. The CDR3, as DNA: TGTGCCAGCAGTGAAGGGTTGACAGGATCTTCCCACGAGCAGTACTTC. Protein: CASSEGLTGSSHEQYF.

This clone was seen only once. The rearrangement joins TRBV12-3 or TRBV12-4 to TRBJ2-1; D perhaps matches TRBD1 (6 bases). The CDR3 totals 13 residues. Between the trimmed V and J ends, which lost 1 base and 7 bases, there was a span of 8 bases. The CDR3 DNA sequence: TGTGCCAGCAGTTTAGACAGGGTTAATGAGCAGTTCTTC. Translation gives CASSLDRVNEQFF.

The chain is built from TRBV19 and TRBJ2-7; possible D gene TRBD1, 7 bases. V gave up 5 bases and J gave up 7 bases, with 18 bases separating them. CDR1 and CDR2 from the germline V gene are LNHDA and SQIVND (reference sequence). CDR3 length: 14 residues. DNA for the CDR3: TGTGCCAGTAGTGTTCGACAGGGAGGTGGGGAGCAGTACTTC. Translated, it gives CASSVRQGGGEQYF.

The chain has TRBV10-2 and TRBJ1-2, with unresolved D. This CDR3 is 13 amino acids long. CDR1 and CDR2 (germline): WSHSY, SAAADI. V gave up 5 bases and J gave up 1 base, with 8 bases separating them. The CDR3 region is CASSTSGNYGYTF. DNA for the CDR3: TGCGCCAGCAGTACTAGCGGTAACTATGGCTACACCTTC.

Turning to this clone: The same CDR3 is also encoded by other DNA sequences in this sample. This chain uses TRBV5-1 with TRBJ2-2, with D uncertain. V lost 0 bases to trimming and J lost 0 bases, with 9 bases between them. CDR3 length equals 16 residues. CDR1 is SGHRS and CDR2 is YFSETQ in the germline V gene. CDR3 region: CASSLALASNTGELFF. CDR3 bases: TGCGCCAGCAGCTTGGCGTTAGCCTCGAACACCGGGGAGCTGTTTTTT.

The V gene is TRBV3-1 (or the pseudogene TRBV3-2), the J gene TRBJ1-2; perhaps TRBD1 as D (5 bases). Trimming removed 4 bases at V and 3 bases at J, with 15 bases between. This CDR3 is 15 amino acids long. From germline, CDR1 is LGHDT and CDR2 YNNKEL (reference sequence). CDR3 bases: TGTGCCAGCAGCCGCGTTAGGGGAGGGGACTATGGCTACACCTTC. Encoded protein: CASSRVRGGDYGYTF.

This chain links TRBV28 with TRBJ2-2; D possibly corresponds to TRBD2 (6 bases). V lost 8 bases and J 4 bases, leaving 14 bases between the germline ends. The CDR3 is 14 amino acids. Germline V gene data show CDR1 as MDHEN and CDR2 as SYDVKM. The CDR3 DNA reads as TGTGCCAGCGGGTCGGGAGCCGGCACCGGGGAGCTGTTTTTT. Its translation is CASGSGAGTGELFF. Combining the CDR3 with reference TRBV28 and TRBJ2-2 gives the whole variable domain DVKVTQSSRYLVKRTGEKVFLECVQDMDHENMFWYRQDPGLGLRLIYFSYDVKMKEKGDIPEGYSVSREKKERFSLILESASTNQTSMYLCASGSGAGTGELFFGEGSRLTVL.

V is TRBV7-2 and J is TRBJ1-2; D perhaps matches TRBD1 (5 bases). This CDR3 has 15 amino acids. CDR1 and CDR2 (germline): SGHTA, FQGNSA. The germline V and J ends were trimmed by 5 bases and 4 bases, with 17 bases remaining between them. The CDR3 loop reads CASSLQNYDSYGYTF. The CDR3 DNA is TGTGCCAGCAGCCTCCAGAACTACGACAGCTATGGCTACACCTTC.

CDR3 coding DNA: TGTGCCAGCAGTTTATCCATCAACACGTATAATTCACCCCTCCACTTT. It codes for CASSLSINTYNSPLHF. The chain employs TRBV28 and TRBJ1-6; unclear D gene. Germline CDR1 reads MDHEN; CDR2 reads SYDVKM. Trimming took 1 base from V and 4 from J, leaving 11 bases between them. The length of the CDR3 is 16 residues.

The CDR3 DNA reads TGTGCCAGCAGCCATAGACTAGAAACAGATACGCAGTATTTT. Translating it yields CASSHRLETDTQYF. The J gene is TRBJ2-3, the V gene TRBV7-6; tentative D call: TRBD2 (6 bases). The CDR3 has 14 residues. The V end was cut by 5 bases, the J end by 3 bases, with 12 bases between. Germline lookup yields CDR1 SGHVS and CDR2 FNYEAQ.

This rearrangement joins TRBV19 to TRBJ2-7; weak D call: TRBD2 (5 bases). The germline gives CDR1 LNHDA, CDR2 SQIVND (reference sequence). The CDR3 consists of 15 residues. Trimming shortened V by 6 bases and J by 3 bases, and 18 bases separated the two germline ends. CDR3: CASSQDVLRVYEQYF. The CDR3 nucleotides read TGTGCCAGTAGCCAGGACGTACTGAGGGTCTACGAGCAGTACTTC.

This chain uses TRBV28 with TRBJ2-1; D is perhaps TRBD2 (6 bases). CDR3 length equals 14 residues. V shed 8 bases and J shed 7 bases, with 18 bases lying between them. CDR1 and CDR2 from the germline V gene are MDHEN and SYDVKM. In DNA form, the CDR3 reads TGTGCCAGCCAAACCGCGGGAAACGGGAATGAGCAGTTCTTC. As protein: CASQTAGNGNEQFF.

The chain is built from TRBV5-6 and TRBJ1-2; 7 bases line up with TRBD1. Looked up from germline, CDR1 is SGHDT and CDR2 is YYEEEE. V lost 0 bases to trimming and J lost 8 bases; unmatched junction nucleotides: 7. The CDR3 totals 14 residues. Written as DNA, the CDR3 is TGTGCCAGCAGCTTGGTGACAGGGTACGGAGGCTACACCTTC. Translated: CASSLVTGYGGYTF.